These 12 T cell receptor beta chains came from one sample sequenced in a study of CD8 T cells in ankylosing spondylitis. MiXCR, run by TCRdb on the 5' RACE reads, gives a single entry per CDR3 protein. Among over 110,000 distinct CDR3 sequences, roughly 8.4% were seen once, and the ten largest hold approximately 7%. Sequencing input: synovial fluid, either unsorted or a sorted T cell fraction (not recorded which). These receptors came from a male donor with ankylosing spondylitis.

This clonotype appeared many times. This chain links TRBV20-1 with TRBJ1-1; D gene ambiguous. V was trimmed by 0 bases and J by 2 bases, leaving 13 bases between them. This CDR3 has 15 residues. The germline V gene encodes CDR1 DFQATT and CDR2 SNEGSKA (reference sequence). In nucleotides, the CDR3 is TGCAGTGCTAGAGATATGGTCCGGGGTAACACTGAAGCTTTCTTT. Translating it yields CSARDMVRGNTEAFF.

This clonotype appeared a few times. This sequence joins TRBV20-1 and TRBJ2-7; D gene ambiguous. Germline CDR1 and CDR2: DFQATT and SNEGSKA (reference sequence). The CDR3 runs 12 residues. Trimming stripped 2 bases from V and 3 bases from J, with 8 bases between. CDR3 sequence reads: CSARSSYYEQYF. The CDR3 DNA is TGCAGTGCTAGATCCTCATACTACGAGCAGTACTTC.

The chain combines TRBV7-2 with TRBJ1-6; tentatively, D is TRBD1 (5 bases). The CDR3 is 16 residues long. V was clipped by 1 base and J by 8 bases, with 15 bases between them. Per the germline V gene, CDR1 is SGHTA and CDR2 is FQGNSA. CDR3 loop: CASSLVTGSGDSPLHF. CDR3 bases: TGTGCCAGCAGCTTAGTTACAGGCTCCGGGGATTCACCCCTCCACTTT.

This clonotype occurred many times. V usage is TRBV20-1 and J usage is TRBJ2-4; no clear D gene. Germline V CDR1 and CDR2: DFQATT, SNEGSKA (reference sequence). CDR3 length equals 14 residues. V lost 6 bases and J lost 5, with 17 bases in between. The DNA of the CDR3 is TGCAGTGCGGTAGACGCCACCCTGCAAAACATTCAGTACTTC. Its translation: CSAVDATLQNIQYF.

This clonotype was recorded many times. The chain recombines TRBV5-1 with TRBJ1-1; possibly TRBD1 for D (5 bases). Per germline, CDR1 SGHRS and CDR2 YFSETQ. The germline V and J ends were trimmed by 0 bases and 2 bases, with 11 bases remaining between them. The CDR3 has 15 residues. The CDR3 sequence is CASSLVTGHNTEAFF. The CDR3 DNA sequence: TGCGCCAGCAGCTTGGTCACCGGACACAACACTGAAGCTTTCTTT.

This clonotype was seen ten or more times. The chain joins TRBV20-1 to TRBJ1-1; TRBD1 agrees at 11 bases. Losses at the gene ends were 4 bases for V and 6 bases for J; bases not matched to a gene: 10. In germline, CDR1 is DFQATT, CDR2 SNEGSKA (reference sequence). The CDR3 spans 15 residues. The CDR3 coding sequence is TGCAGTGCTACCCGGACAGGGGGCGTCGTGGCTGAAGCTTTCTTT. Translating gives CSATRTGGVVAEAFF.

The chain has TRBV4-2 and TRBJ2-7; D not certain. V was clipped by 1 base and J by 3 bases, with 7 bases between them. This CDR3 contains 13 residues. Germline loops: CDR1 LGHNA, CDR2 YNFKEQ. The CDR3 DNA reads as TGTGCCAGCAGCCAAGGACTGAGCTACGAGCAGTACTTC. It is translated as CASSQGLSYEQYF.

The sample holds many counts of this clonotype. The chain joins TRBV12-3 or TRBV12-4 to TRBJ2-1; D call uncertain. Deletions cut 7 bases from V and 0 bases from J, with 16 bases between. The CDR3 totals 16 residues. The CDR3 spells CASIFWWGDSYNEQFF. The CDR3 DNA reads TGTGCCAGCATCTTTTGGTGGGGTGACTCCTACAATGAGCAGTTCTTC.

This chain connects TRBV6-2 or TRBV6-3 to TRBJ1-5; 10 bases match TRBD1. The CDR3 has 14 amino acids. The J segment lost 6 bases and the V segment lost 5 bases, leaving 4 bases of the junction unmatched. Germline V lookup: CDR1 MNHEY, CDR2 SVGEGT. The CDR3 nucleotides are TGTGCCAGCAGTCCGACAGGGGGCTCTCAGCCCCAGCATTTT. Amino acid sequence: CASSPTGGSQPQHF.

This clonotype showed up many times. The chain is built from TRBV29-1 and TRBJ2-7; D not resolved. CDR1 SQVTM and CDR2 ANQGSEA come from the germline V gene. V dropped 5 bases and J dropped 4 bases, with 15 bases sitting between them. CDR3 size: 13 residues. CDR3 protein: CSVRGISSYEQYF. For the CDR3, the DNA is TGCAGCGTTCGTGGGATATCCTCATACGAGCAGTACTTC.

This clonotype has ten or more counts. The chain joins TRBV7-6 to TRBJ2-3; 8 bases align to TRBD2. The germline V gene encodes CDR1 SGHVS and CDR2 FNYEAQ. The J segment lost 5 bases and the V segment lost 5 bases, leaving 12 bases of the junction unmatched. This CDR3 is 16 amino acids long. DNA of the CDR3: TGTGCCAGCAGCCGGGGGGGGCCAACGGGAGGAGATACGCAGTATTTT. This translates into CASSRGGPTGGDTQYF. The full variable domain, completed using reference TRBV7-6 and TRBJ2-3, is GAGVSQSPRYKVTKRGQDVALRCDPISGHVSLYWYRQALGQGPEFLTYFNYEAQQDKSGLPNDRFSAERPEGSISTLTIQRTEQRDSAMYRCASSRGGPTGGDTQYFGPGTRLTVL.

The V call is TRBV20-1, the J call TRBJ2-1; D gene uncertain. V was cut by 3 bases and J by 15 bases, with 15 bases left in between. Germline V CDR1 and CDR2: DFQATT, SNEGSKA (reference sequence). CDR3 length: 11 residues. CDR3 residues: CSASWVPWLFF. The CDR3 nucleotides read TGCAGTGCTAGTTGGGTCCCTTGGCTGTTCTTC.